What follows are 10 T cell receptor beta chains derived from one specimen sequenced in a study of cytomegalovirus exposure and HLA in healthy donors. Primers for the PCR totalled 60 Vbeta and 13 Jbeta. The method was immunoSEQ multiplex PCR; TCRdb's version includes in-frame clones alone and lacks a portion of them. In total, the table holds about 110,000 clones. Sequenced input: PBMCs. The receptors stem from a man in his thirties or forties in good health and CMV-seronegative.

CDR3 sequence: CASSGGTLGAGELFF. The CDR3 DNA reads as TGTGCCAGCAGTGGGGGGACTTTAGGGGCCGGGGAGCTGTTTTTT. This chain joins TRBV6-1 and TRBJ2-2; D is perhaps TRBD2 (6 bases). The V and J ends lost 4 bases and 6 bases respectively, with 15 bases between them. CDR1 is MNHNS and CDR2 is SASEGT in the germline V gene. CDR3 length: 15 amino acids.

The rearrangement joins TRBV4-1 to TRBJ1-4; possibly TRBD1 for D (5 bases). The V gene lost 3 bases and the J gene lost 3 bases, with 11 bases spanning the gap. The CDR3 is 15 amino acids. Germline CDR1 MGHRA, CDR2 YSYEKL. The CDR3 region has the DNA TGCGCCAGCAGCCAGACGACAGCTTCTAATGAAAAACTGTTTTTT. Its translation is CASSQTTASNEKLFF.

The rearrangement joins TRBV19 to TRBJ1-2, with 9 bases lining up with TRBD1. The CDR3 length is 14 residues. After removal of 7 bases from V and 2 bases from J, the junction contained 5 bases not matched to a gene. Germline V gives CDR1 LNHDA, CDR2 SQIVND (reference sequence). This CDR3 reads CASTPGQGNYGYTF. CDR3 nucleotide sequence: TGTGCCAGTACCCCGGGACAGGGAAACTATGGCTACACCTTC.

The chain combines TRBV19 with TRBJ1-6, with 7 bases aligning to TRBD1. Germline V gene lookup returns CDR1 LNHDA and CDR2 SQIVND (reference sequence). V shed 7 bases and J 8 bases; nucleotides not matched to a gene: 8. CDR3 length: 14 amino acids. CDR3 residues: CASTRQGEDSPLHF. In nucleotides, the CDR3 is TGTGCCAGTACCCGACAGGGAGAGGATTCACCCCTCCACTTT. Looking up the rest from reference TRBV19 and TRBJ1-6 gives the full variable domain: DGGITQSPKYLFRKEGQNVTLSCEQNLNHDAMYWYRQDPGQGLRLIYYSQIVNDFQKGDIAEGYSVSREKKESFPLTVTSAQKNPTAFYLCASTRQGEDSPLHFGNGTRLTVT.

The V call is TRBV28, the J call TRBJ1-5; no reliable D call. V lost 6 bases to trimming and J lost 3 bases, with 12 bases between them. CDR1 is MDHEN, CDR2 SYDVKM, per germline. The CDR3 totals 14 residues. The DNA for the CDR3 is TGTGCCAGCAGGGAGAGGCGGTACAATCAGCCCCAGCATTTT. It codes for CASRERRYNQPQHF. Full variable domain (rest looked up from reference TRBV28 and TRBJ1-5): DVKVTQSSRYLVKRTGEKVFLECVQDMDHENMFWYRQDPGLGLRLIYFSYDVKMKEKGDIPEGYSVSREKKERFSLILESASTNQTSMYLCASRERRYNQPQHFGDGTRLSIL.

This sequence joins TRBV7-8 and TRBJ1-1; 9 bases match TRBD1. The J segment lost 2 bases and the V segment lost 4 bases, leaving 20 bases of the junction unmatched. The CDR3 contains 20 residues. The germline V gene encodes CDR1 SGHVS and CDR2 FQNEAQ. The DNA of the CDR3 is TGTGCCAGCAGCTCCTTGTTTCCCCTAGGACAGGGGTGGGGAAACACTGAAGCTTTCTTT. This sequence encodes CASSSLFPLGQGWGNTEAFF.

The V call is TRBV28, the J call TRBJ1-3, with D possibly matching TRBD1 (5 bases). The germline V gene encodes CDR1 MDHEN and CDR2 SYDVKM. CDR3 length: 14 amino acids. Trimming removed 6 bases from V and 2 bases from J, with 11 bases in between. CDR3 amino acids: CASRSSGAGNTIYF. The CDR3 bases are TGTGCCAGCAGGTCGTCGGGGGCTGGAAACACCATATATTTT.

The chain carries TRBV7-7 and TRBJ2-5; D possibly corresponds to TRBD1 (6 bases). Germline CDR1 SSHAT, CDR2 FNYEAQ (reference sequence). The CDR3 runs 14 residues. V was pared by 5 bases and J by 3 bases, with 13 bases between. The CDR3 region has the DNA TGTGCCAGCAGCATCACGGACAGTGAAGAGACCCAGTACTTC. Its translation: CASSITDSEETQYF.

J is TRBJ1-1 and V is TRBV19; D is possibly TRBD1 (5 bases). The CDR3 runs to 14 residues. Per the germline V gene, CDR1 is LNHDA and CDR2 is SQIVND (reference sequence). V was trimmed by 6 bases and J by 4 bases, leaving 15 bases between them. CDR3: CASSLWGSGTEAFF. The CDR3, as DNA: TGTGCCAGTAGCTTATGGGGCTCGGGCACTGAAGCTTTCTTT.

CDR3 nucleotide sequence: TGTGCCAGCAGCCCCAGATCGACAAACTATGGCTACACCTTC. Translation: CASSPRSTNYGYTF. The chain carries TRBV7-9 and TRBJ1-2, with D uncertain. Germline assignment: CDR1 SEHNR and CDR2 FQNEAQ (reference sequence). This CDR3 has 14 amino acids. Deletions cut 5 bases from V and 2 bases from J, with 12 bases between.